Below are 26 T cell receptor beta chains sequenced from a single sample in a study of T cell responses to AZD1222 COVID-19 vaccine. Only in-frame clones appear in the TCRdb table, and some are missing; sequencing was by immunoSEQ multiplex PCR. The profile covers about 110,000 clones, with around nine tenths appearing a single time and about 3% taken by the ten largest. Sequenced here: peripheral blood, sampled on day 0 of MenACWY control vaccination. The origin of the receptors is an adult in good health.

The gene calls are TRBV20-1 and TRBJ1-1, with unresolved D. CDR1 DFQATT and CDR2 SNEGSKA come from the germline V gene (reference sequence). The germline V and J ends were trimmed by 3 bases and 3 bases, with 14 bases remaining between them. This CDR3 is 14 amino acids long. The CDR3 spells CSASSPGRDTEAFF. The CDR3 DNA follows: TGCAGTGCTAGTAGTCCGGGGAGGGACACTGAAGCTTTCTTT.

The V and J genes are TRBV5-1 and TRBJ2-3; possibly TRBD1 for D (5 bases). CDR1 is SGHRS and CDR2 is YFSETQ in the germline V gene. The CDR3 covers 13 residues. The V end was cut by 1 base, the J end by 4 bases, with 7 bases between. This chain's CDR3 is CASSLRGADTQYF. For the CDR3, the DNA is TGCGCCAGCAGCTTGAGGGGCGCAGATACGCAGTATTTT.

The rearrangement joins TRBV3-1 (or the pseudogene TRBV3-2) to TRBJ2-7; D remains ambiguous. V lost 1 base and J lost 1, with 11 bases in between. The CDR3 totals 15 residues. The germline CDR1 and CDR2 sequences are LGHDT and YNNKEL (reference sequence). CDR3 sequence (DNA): TGTGCCAGCAGCCAAGGAAGCACTGGTTCCTACGAGCAGTACTTC. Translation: CASSQGSTGSYEQYF.

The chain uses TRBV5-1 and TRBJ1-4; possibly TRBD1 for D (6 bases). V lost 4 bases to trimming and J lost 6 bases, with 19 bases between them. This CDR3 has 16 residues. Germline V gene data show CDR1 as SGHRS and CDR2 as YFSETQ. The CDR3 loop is CASSRQGGGAYEKLFF. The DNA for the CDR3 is TGCGCCAGCAGCCGTCAAGGGGGGGGCGCGTATGAAAAACTGTTTTTT.

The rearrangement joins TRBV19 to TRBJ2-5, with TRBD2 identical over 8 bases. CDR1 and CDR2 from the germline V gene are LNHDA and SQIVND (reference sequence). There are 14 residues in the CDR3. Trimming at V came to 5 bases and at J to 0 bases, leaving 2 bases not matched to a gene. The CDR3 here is CASSPGGYQETQYF. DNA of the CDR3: TGTGCCAGTAGTCCGGGGGGGTACCAAGAGACCCAGTACTTC.

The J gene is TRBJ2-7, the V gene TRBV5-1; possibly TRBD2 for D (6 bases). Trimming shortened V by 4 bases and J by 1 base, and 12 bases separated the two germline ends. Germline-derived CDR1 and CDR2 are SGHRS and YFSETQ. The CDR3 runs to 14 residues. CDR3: CASSPGTPSYEQYF. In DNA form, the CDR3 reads TGCGCCAGCAGCCCCGGGACTCCTTCCTACGAGCAGTACTTC.

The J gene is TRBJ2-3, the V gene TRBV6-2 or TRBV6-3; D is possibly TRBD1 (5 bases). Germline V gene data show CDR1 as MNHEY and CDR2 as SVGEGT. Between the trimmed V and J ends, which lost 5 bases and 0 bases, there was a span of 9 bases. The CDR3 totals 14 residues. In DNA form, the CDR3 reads TGTGCCAGCAGTGACCAGGGTAGCACAGATACGCAGTATTTT. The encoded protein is CASSDQGSTDTQYF.

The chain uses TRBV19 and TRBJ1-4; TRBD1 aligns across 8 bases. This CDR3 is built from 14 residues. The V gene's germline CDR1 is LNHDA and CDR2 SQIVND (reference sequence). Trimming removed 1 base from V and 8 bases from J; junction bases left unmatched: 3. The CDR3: CASSIGTGREKLFF. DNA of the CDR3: TGTGCCAGTAGTATAGGGACAGGGCGAGAAAAACTGTTTTTT.

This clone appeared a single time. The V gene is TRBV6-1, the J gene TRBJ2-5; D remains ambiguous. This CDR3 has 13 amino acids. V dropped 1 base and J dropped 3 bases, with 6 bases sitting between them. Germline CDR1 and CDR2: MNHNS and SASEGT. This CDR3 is CASSEGTKETQYF. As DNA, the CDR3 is TGTGCCAGCAGTGAAGGAACGAAAGAGACCCAGTACTTC.

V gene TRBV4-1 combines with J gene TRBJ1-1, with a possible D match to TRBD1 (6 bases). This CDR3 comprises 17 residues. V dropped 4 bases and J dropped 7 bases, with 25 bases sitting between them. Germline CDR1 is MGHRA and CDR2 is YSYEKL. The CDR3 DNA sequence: TGCGCCAGCAGCCTACCCGTGTCCTCAGGGGCCGGTGGTGAAGCTTTCTTT. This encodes CASSLPVSSGAGGEAFF.

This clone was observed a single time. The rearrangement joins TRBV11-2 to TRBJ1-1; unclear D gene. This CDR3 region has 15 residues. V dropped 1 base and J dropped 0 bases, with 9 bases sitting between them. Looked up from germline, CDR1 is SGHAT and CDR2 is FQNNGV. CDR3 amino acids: CASSLGAGMNTEAFF. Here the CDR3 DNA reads TGTGCCAGCAGCTTAGGGGCGGGTATGAACACTGAAGCTTTCTTT.

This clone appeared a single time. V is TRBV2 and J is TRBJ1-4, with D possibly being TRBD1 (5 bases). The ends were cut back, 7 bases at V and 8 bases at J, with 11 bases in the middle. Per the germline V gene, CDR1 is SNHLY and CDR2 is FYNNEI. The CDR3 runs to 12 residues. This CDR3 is CASKPGSEKLFF. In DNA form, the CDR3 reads TGTGCCAGCAAACCAGGGTCGGAAAAACTGTTTTTT.

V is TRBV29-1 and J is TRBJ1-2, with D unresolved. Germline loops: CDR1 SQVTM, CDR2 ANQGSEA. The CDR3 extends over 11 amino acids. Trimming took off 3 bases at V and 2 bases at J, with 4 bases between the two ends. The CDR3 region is CSVDRNYGYTF. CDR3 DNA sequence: TGCAGCGTTGACAGGAACTATGGCTACACCTTC. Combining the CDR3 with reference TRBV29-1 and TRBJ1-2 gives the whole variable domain SAVISQKPSRDICQRGTSLTIQCQVDSQVTMMFWYRQQPGQSLTLIATANQGSEATYESGFVIDKFPISRPNLTFSTLTVSNMSPEDSSIYLCSVDRNYGYTFGSGTRLTVV.

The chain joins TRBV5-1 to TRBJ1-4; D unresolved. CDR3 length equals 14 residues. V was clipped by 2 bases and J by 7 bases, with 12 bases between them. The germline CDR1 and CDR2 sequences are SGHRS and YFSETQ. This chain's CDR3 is CASSFGGGFEKLFF. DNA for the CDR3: TGCGCCAGCAGCTTTGGAGGAGGGTTTGAAAAACTGTTTTTT.

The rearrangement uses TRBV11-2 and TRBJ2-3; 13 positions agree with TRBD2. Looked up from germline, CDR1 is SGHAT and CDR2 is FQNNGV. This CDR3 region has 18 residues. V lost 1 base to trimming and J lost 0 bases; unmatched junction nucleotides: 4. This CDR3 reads CASSLAGTSGISTDTQYF. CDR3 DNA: TGTGCCAGCAGCTTAGCGGGGACTAGCGGGATAAGCACAGATACGCAGTATTTT.

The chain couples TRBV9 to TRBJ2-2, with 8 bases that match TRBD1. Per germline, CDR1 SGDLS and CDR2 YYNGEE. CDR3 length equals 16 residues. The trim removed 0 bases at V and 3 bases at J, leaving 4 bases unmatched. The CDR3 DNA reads TGTGCCAGCAGCGTAGTCGGACAGGGATACACCGGGGAGCTGTTTTTT. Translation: CASSVVGQGYTGELFF. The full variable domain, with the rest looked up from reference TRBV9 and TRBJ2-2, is DSGVTQTPKHLITATGQRVTLRCSPRSGDLSVYWYQQSLDQGLQFLIQYYNGEERAKGNILERFSAQQFPDLHSELNLSSLELGDSALYFCASSVVGQGYTGELFFGEGSRLTVL.

The CDR3 loop reads CASSPGISYEQYF. As DNA, the CDR3 is TGTGCCAGCAGTCCGGGTATATCCTACGAGCAGTACTTC. The chain employs TRBV6-5 and TRBJ2-7; no reliable D call. The CDR3 spans 13 residues. Germline CDR1 MNHEY, CDR2 SVGAGI. V dropped 5 bases and J dropped 1 base, with 9 bases sitting between them.

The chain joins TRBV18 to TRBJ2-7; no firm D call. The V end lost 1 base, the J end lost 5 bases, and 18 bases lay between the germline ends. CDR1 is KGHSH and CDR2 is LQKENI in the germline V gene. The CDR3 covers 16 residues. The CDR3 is CASSPLFSLAAHEQYF. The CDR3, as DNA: TGTGCCAGCTCACCACTATTTTCCCTGGCCGCCCACGAGCAGTACTTC.

The CDR3 sequence: CASRYGGDATNEKLFF. The CDR3 region has the DNA TGCGCCAGCAGGTATGGAGGGGACGCAACTAATGAAAAACTGTTTTTT. This chain links TRBV5-1 with TRBJ1-4; maybe TRBD1 (5 bases). This CDR3 has 16 residues. V was cut by 5 bases and J by 0 bases, with 14 bases left in between. Germline loops: CDR1 SGHRS, CDR2 YFSETQ.

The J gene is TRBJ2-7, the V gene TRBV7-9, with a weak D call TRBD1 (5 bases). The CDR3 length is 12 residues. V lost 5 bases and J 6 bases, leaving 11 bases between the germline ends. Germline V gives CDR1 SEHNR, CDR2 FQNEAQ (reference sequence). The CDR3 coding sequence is TGTGCCAGCAGCCCCGACAGCGTCGAGCAGTACTTC. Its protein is CASSPDSVEQYF.

This CDR3 is CAWSVGGPQSYTQYF. DNA for the CDR3: TGTGCCTGGAGTGTAGGGGGACCCCAGAGTTATACGCAGTATTTT. The rearrangement joins TRBV30 to TRBJ2-3, with D perhaps matching TRBD1 (6 bases). V was trimmed by 0 bases and J by 7 bases, leaving 17 bases between them. Germline V gives CDR1 GTSNPN, CDR2 SVGIG (reference sequence). The CDR3 is made up of 15 amino acids.

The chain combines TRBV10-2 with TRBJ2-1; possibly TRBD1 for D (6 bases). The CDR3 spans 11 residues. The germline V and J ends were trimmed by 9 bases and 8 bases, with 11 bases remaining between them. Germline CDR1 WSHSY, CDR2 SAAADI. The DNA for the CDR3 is TGCGCCAGTGAGAGGGGGTATGAGCAGTTCTTC. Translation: CASERGYEQFF.

The CDR3 coding sequence is TGTGCCAGCTCACCGGGACAGAACGCGAACACCGGGGAGCTGTTTTTT. It is translated as CASSPGQNANTGELFF. This sequence joins TRBV18 and TRBJ2-2, with 7 bases matching TRBD1. V trimming: 3 bases; J trimming: 0 bases; junction bases outside the gene matches: 4. The CDR3 extends over 16 amino acids. Per germline, CDR1 KGHSH and CDR2 LQKENI.

The CDR3: CASSLWDSNTEAFF. The CDR3 DNA is TGCGCCAGCAGCTTGTGGGACTCGAACACTGAAGCTTTCTTT. The chain links TRBV5-1 to TRBJ1-1; D may be TRBD1 (5 bases). This CDR3 has 14 amino acids. V was cut by 1 base and J by 1 base, with 8 bases left in between. Germline-derived CDR1 and CDR2 are SGHRS and YFSETQ.

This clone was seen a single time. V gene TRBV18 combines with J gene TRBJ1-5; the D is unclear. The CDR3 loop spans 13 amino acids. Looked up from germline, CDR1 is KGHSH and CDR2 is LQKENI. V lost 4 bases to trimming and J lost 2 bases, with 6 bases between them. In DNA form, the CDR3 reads TGTGCCAGCTCACTGGCGGGCAATCAGCCCCAGCATTTT. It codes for CASSLAGNQPQHF.

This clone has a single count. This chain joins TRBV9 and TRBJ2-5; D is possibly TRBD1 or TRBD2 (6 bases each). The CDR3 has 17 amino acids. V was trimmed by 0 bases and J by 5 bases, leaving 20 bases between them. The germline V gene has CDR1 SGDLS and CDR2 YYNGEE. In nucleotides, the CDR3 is TGTGCCAGCAGCGTAGCTACGGGCAGGGGAGGACCGGAGACCCAGTACTTC. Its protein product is CASSVATGRGGPETQYF. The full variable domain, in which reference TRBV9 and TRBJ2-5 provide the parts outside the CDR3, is DSGVTQTPKHLITATGQRVTLRCSPRSGDLSVYWYQQSLDQGLQFLIQYYNGEERAKGNILERFSAQQFPDLHSELNLSSLELGDSALYFCASSVATGRGGPETQYFGPGTRLLVL.